The 13 T cell receptor beta chains reported below all come from one sample, sequenced in a study of sequential checkpoint blockade in melanoma. Using immunoSEQ multiplex PCR, the repertoire was profiled, and TCRdb retains in-frame clones only, with some absent. The data hold over 30,000 clones, with about four fifths observed a single time. Treatment denoted: randomized to nivolumab then ipilimumab (arm A) or the reverse (arm B). The sample was CD8+ T cells sorted from blood (inferred from file names), taken from a patient given nivolumab and ipilimumab in sequence. Every receptor here comes from a human donor with melanoma.

This clone has only a few counts. The chain uses TRBV12-5 and TRBJ2-3; D gene uncertain. Germline CDR1 reads LGHNT; CDR2 reads FRNRAP. This CDR3 is built from 15 residues. V lost 2 bases and J 6 bases, leaving 15 bases between the germline ends. CDR3 sequence (DNA): TGTGCTAGTGGTTTGTCGTCCTACGGGTACGATACGCAGTATTTT. Translating it yields CASGLSSYGYDTQYF.

This chain links TRBV5-1 with TRBJ2-7; possible D gene TRBD2, 5 bases. Trimming removed 0 bases at V and 7 bases at J, with 14 bases between. CDR1 and CDR2 (germline): SGHRS, YFSETQ. CDR3 length equals 14 residues. CDR3 nucleotides: TGCGCCAGCAGCTTGGGAGAGGGTCCGGGGGAGCAGTACTTC. This translates into CASSLGEGPGEQYF.

This chain joins TRBV6-1 and TRBJ2-5; TRBD2 matches at 9 bases. The end of the DNA aligns better with TRBJ2-7, so the J call may be wrong. CDR1 and CDR2 from the germline V gene are MNHNS and SASEGT. The CDR3 spans 15 residues. CDR3: CASSEASGGSYEQYF. The DNA of the CDR3 is TGTGCCAGCAGTGAAGCTAGCGGGGGCTCCTACGAGCAGTACTTC.

The chain recombines TRBV27 with TRBJ2-7; 8 positions match TRBD2. CDR3 length: 14 amino acids. Unmatched junction bases numbered 4, after V lost 3 bases and J lost 3 bases. The germline gives CDR1 MNHEY, CDR2 SMNVEV (reference sequence). DNA of the CDR3: TGTGCCAGCAGTTTTCGGGGGGGGAACTACGAGCAGTACTTC. This sequence encodes CASSFRGGNYEQYF.

V and J are TRBV28 and TRBJ2-3; possible D gene TRBD1, 5 bases. CDR3 length: 14 amino acids. Germline CDR1 reads MDHEN; CDR2 reads SYDVKM. Trimming pared 3 bases from V and 3 bases from J, leaving 10 bases between. The CDR3 DNA reads TGTGCCAGCAGTTTTGTTGCAGGGACAGATACGCAGTATTTT. Translation: CASSFVAGTDTQYF.

This clone was seen only once. The chain has TRBV27 and TRBJ1-2; D is ambiguous. Trimming removed 6 bases from V and 0 bases from J, with 14 bases in between. The germline V gene has CDR1 MNHEY and CDR2 SMNVEV (reference sequence). CDR3 length equals 15 residues. CDR3: CASSLAVNSNYGYTF. DNA of the CDR3: TGTGCCAGCAGCCTTGCTGTGAACTCTAACTATGGCTACACCTTC.

The rearrangement links TRBV5-1 to TRBJ2-3, with D possibly TRBD1 on 7 matching bases. Germline V gives CDR1 SGHRS, CDR2 YFSETQ. With 0 bases removed from V and 4 bases from J, the gap between germline ends came to 12 bases. The CDR3 consists of 15 residues. CDR3 amino acids: CASSLGQGGADTQYF. The DNA of the CDR3 is TGCGCCAGCAGCTTGGGGCAGGGGGGCGCAGATACGCAGTATTTT.

V and J are TRBV2 and TRBJ1-2, with D tentatively TRBD1 (5 bases). The CDR3 has 20 residues. Trimming took 6 bases from V and 5 from J, leaving 34 bases between them. Germline V gene lookup returns CDR1 SNHLY and CDR2 FYNNEI. DNA for the CDR3: TGTGCCAGCAGAGGGCTGGGGGGTAAGAGACTAAGGGGAGAGAGATATGGCTACACCTTC. This encodes CASRGLGGKRLRGERYGYTF. Full variable domain (missing parts from reference TRBV2 and TRBJ1-2): EPEVTQTPSHQVTQMGQEVILRCVPISNHLYFYWYRQILGQKVEFLVSFYNNEISEKSEIFDDQFSVERPDGSNFTLKIRSTKLEDSAMYFCASRGLGGKRLRGERYGYTFGSGTRLTVV.

The chain joins TRBV7-9 to TRBJ1-4; D might be TRBD1 (6 bases). Trimming took off 5 bases at V and 1 base at J, with 14 bases between the two ends. The germline V gene has CDR1 SEHNR and CDR2 FQNEAQ (reference sequence). The CDR3 extends over 16 amino acids. The CDR3 reads CASSPPPQGTNEKLFF. The CDR3 bases are TGTGCCAGCAGCCCCCCCCCACAGGGAACTAATGAAAAACTGTTTTTT.

V is TRBV4-1 and J is TRBJ2-1; 12 bases map to TRBD2. With 1 base clipped from V and 8 bases from J, the junction kept 3 bases outside the gene matches. The CDR3 consists of 15 residues. Germline CDR1 and CDR2: MGHRA and YSYEKL. This CDR3 reads CASSQALAGGDEQFF. DNA of the CDR3: TGCGCCAGCAGCCAAGCCCTAGCGGGGGGGGATGAGCAGTTCTTC.

V is TRBV10-3 and J is TRBJ2-1; 8 bases match TRBD1. Germline CDR1 reads ENHRY; CDR2 reads SYGVKD. The CDR3 is 15 residues long. With 6 bases clipped from V and 2 bases from J, the junction kept 6 bases outside the gene matches. In DNA, the CDR3 is TGTGCCATCAGCCAGGGGGCTTTGACCTACAATGAGCAGTTCTTC. It yields the protein CAISQGALTYNEQFF.

V gene TRBV27 combines with J gene TRBJ2-7, with 10 nucleotides matching TRBD1. The V and J ends lost 5 bases and 2 bases, in that order; junction bases with no gene match: 3. In germline, CDR1 is MNHEY, CDR2 SMNVEV (reference sequence). The CDR3 sequence is 14 residues long. This CDR3 is CASSGGTGAYEQYF. In DNA form, the CDR3 reads TGTGCCAGCAGTGGCGGGACAGGGGCCTACGAGCAGTACTTC.

The rearrangement uses TRBV18 and TRBJ2-2, with 9 positions matching TRBD2. The CDR3 loop spans 15 amino acids. Looked up from germline, CDR1 is KGHSH and CDR2 is LQKENI. The V segment lost 2 bases and the J segment 6 bases; nucleotides outside the gene matches: 4. The CDR3 reads CASSPIAGEAGELFF. For the CDR3, the DNA is TGTGCCAGCTCACCAATAGCGGGAGAGGCCGGGGAGCTGTTTTTT.